A selection of T cell receptor beta chains follows, all from one sample in a study of Ad26.COV2.S vaccination and SARS-CoV-2 variants. This table comes from immunoSEQ multiplex PCR, and its TCRdb copy is limited to in-frame clones, with some not included. The table records 440,000 or so clones, roughly 87% of them present only once. Sequenced here: peripheral blood, sampled in a trial of Ad26.COV2.S vaccine versus placebo. The receptors derive from a person between 18 and 60 years old who received the Ad26.COV2.S COVID-19 vaccine or a placebo. CDR3s include the opening cysteine and the closing phenylalanine or tryptophan. The D gene is left open where the match is weak.

D gene: NA; V gene: TRBV15; J gene: TRBJ2-5; CDR3 protein: CATSRDWETQYF
D gene: NA; V gene: TRBV7-2; J gene: TRBJ2-5; CDR3 protein: CASSFMGGWETQYF
D gene: NA; V gene: TRBV7-2; J gene: TRBJ2-1; CDR3 protein: CASSFPDGSEQFF
D gene: TRBD2; V gene: TRBV7-9; J gene: TRBJ2-3; CDR3 protein: CASSLGLAGDYF
D gene: NA; V gene: TRBV28; J gene: TRBJ1-6; CDR3 protein: CASSPPDSPIPLHF
D gene: TRBD1; V gene: TRBV27; J gene: TRBJ1-6; CDR3 protein: CASSYRGYSPLHF
D gene: TRBD1; V gene: TRBV4-1; J gene: TRBJ1-2; CDR3 protein: CASSPDRVSYGYTF
D gene: TRBD1; V gene: TRBV28; J gene: TRBJ2-7; CDR3 protein: CASSRGQYEQYF
D gene: NA; V gene: TRBV18; J gene: TRBJ2-3; CDR3 protein: CASSKRPSTDTQYF
D gene: TRBD1; V gene: TRBV2; J gene: TRBJ2-1; CDR3 protein: CASSAGTGVVGQFF
D gene: NA; V gene: TRBV19; J gene: TRBJ2-1; CDR3 protein: CASSTGTAYNEQFF
D gene: NA; V gene: TRBV28; J gene: TRBJ2-6; CDR3 protein: CASSTQGSGANVLTF
D gene: TRBD1; V gene: TRBV28; J gene: TRBJ2-3; CDR3 protein: CASSLVSTGYTDTQYF
D gene: NA; V gene: TRBV7-9; J gene: TRBJ2-3; CDR3 protein: CASSRGGSITDTQYF
D gene: TRBD1; V gene: TRBV30; J gene: TRBJ2-7; CDR3 protein: CAWRDRGLLQYF
D gene: NA; V gene: TRBV6-5; J gene: TRBJ1-4; CDR3 protein: CASSRTGTANEKLFF
D gene: NA; V gene: TRBV5-4; J gene: TRBJ2-7; CDR3 protein: CASSFDSYEQYF
D gene: NA; V gene: TRBV12-3/TRBV12-4; J gene: TRBJ2-7; CDR3 protein: CASSLREAGQYF
D gene: NA; V gene: TRBV5-6; J gene: TRBJ1-1; CDR3 protein: CASSPSLTGTYTEAFF
D gene: TRBD1; V gene: TRBV2; J gene: TRBJ2-5; CDR3 protein: CASSEALGTVQETQYF
D gene: TRBD1; V gene: TRBV5-1; J gene: TRBJ2-7; CDR3 protein: CASSARTGAHEQYF
D gene: NA; V gene: TRBV5-1; J gene: TRBJ2-7; CDR3 protein: CASSFRDTGYEQYF
D gene: NA; V gene: TRBV4-1; J gene: TRBJ2-3; CDR3 protein: CASSRGLLDTQYF
D gene: NA; V gene: TRBV2; J gene: TRBJ1-3; CDR3 protein: CASSEQQGRTIYF
D gene: NA; V gene: TRBV28; J gene: TRBJ2-1; CDR3 protein: CASSLVRTAYYNEQFF
D gene: NA; V gene: TRBV13; J gene: TRBJ2-7; CDR3 protein: CASSPDGKAYEQYF
D gene: NA; V gene: TRBV6-1; J gene: TRBJ2-1; CDR3 protein: CASSEGGVYNEQFF
D gene: TRBD2; V gene: TRBV9; J gene: TRBJ2-3; CDR3 protein: CASSVGAGGSTDTQYF
D gene: TRBD1; V gene: TRBV2; J gene: TRBJ2-1; CDR3 protein: CASRQDRDLSMGQFF
D gene: NA; V gene: TRBV6-5; J gene: TRBJ1-1; CDR3 protein: CASSALHEAFF
D gene: NA; V gene: TRBV10-3; J gene: TRBJ2-1; CDR3 protein: CAISVGNLYYNEQFF
D gene: TRBD2; V gene: TRBV4-2; J gene: TRBJ2-2; CDR3 protein: CASRLTSGRLNTGELFF
D gene: TRBD1; V gene: TRBV2; J gene: TRBJ1-2; CDR3 protein: CASSFLTGSNYGYTF
D gene: NA; V gene: TRBV7-2; J gene: TRBJ1-2; CDR3 protein: CASSLASRGYTF
D gene: NA; V gene: TRBV10-1; J gene: TRBJ1-2; CDR3 protein: CASRSTGPTANYGYTF
D gene: TRBD2; V gene: TRBV7-9; J gene: TRBJ2-1; CDR3 protein: CASSRRLAGGSSYNEQFF
D gene: TRBD1; V gene: TRBV7-3; J gene: TRBJ1-5; CDR3 protein: CASSGDRDQPQHF
D gene: NA; V gene: TRBV19; J gene: TRBJ2-4; CDR3 protein: CASTNGYIQYF
D gene: NA; V gene: TRBV4-1; J gene: TRBJ2-7; CDR3 protein: CASSQDGGYEQYF
D gene: TRBD2; V gene: TRBV9; J gene: TRBJ2-1; CDR3 protein: CASSEHPGTSGVYNEQFF
D gene: NA; V gene: TRBV21-1; J gene: TRBJ1-1; CDR3 protein: CASSKLEETNTEAFF
D gene: NA; V gene: TRBV2; J gene: TRBJ1-1; CDR3 protein: CASSEAREVVTTEAFF
D gene: NA; V gene: TRBV14; J gene: TRBJ1-3; CDR3 protein: CASSPQPGSGNTIYF
D gene: TRBD1; V gene: TRBV18; J gene: TRBJ2-4; CDR3 protein: CASSPPRGRGNIQYF
D gene: TRBD1; V gene: TRBV5-1; J gene: TRBJ2-5; CDR3 protein: CASSQTGEETQYF